This TCR beta chain was identified during a study of blood T cell repertoires in COVID-19. Cohorts were based on clinical histories the participants reported. TCRdb keeps only in-frame clones here, not all; method: immunoSEQ multiplex PCR. The sample shows a few hundred thousand clones, around 87% of them seen only once. Sequenced sample: PBMCs or T cells enriched from blood (not recorded which). The sequence derives from a woman younger than 35 who had recovered from COVID-19.

This chain's CDR3 is CASSLSGVTEAFF. The CDR3 DNA is TGTGCCAGCAGTTTATCGGGGGTCACTGAAGCTTTCTTT. The V call is TRBV12-3 or TRBV12-4, the J call TRBJ1-1; possibly TRBD1 for D (5 bases). CDR3 length: 13 amino acids. Trimming pared 2 bases from V and 4 bases from J, leaving 8 bases between.